This paragraph reports one T cell receptor (beta chain). Its antigen is undetermined. Around 29,000 T cell genomes, or 300 ng DNA, went into unsorted PBMC replicate PCRs. TCRdb's table, derived via immunoSEQ multiplex PCR, lists solely in-frame clones and lacks some. The table lists about 480,000 clones, less than 85% of them singletons. This CDR3 spans 16 amino acids. The J segment lost 2 bases and the V segment lost 5 bases, leaving 11 bases of the junction unmatched. From germline, CDR1 is SEHNR and CDR2 FQNEAQ (reference sequence). The data stem from a study of shared clonotypes between healthy human individuals. Every contributor of samples was a Caucasian grown-up residing in Nashville, Tennessee. Study-wide points: Tissues were not sampled, only blood, and their repertoires likely differ.

The clonotype was recovered from a woman aged 40 to 50 in good health. Some clones in this sample may be carry-over from other donors' samples. Sequencing input: PBMCs. This rearrangement joins TRBV7-9 to TRBJ2-7; TRBD1 matches 8 bases. In nucleotides, the CDR3 is TGTGCCAGCAGCCCCAGGACGAGGACAGGGACCTACGAGCAGTACTTC. This codes for CASSPRTRTGTYEQYF.